The 22 T cell receptor beta chains below all came from one sample that was sequenced in a study of Graves' ophthalmopathy and Graves' hyperthyroidism (dated by TCRdb to 2016 to 2018). Sequenced using an Illumina HiSeq 2000. For repertoire sequencing, TCR beta CDR3 regions were amplified from RNA transcripts. HTBI primers and the Qiagen OneStep RT-PCR kit were used in a first-round RT-PCR, which was followed by a second-round multiplex PCR, size selection and purification. TCRdb reprocessed the public reads (quality trimming at Q25 with fastp, clone calling with MiXCR) and kept in-frame beta chains. Every entry covers one CDR3 protein and lists the most common genes and DNA from its rows. In this sample the table shows over a million distinct CDR3 sequences, about 35% of which occur a single time. Of the sample, around 10% is held by the ten largest clones. Source material: peripheral blood or thyroid tissue (not recorded which). The receptors shown here come from an adult man with Graves' hyperthyroidism.

Note on this clonotype: At one of its ends the junction is not consistent with the germline gene, which may arise from a read error. The genes are TRBV7-8 and TRBJ1-1; TRBD1 aligns across 8 bases. This CDR3 spans 12 amino acids. The germline gives CDR1 SGHVS, CDR2 FQNEAQ. CDR3 DNA sequence: TGTGCCAGCAGCACGGGGGACAGGCTGGGGTTCTGG. It is translated as CASSTGDRLGFW.

The table lists this clonotype with a few counts. The rearrangement joins TRBV6-5 to TRBJ1-5; 9 nucleotides match TRBD1. V was pared by 5 bases and J by 6 bases, with 5 bases of the junction left unmatched. Germline CDR1 reads MNHEY; CDR2 reads SVGAGI. The CDR3 runs to 14 residues. The CDR3 DNA reads as TGTGCCAGCAGTACACACAGGGGGCCTCAGCCCCAGCATTTT. Its protein is CASSTHRGPQPQHF.

This chain connects TRBV19 to TRBJ2-7, with D hard to call. CDR1 is LNHDA, CDR2 SQIVND, per germline (reference sequence). CDR3 length equals 14 residues. V lost 3 bases and J lost 5, with 14 bases in between. The DNA of the CDR3 is TGTGCCAGTAGTATTTACTTGCGAACCGACGAGCAGTACTTC. Its protein product is CASSIYLRTDEQYF.

This clonotype has ten or more counts. This chain uses TRBV29-1 with TRBJ2-7; 9 nucleotides agree with TRBD2. V shed 7 bases and J 0 bases; nucleotides not matched to a gene: 4. This CDR3 is built from 13 residues. In germline, CDR1 is SQVTM, CDR2 ANQGSEA. This CDR3 reads CSAVSGSSYEQYF. CDR3 nucleotides: TGCAGCGCTGTTAGCGGGAGCTCCTACGAGCAGTACTTC.

The chain combines TRBV29-1 with TRBJ2-5; 12 bases map to TRBD2. The V gene end was trimmed by 7 bases and the J gene end by 5 bases; junction bases not matched to a gene: 5. The CDR3 length is 13 residues. Germline V lookup: CDR1 SQVTM, CDR2 ANQGSEA. The CDR3 coding sequence is TGCAGCGCAGGACTAGCGGGATGGGAGACCCAGTACTTC. Translation: CSAGLAGWETQYF.

This clonotype was observed at least ten times. The chain carries TRBV7-9 and TRBJ2-5; no definite D call. The CDR3 consists of 16 residues. Germline V gene lookup returns CDR1 SEHNR and CDR2 FQNEAQ (reference sequence). V was shortened by 2 bases and J by 2 bases, with 15 bases between the two germline ends. The CDR3 sequence: CASSLIRFRKQETQYF. Written as DNA, the CDR3 is TGTGCCAGCAGCTTAATTAGGTTTCGGAAGCAAGAGACCCAGTACTTC.

The chain has TRBV19 and TRBJ1-1, with D unclear. CDR1 and CDR2 from the germline V gene are LNHDA and SQIVND (reference sequence). Between the trimmed V and J ends, which lost 3 bases and 6 bases, there was a span of 8 bases. This CDR3 has 12 amino acids. The CDR3 loop reads CASSIGLAEAFF. CDR3 sequence (DNA): TGTGCCAGTAGTATCGGGCTAGCTGAAGCTTTCTTT.

V and J are TRBV27 and TRBJ1-5; D not certain. Germline V CDR1 and CDR2: MNHEY, SMNVEV (reference sequence). V lost 4 bases, J lost 3 bases, and 10 bases lay in between. The CDR3 has 14 amino acids. CDR3 loop: CASSSAGFNQPQHF. The CDR3 coding sequence is TGTGCCAGCAGTTCTGCAGGTTTCAATCAGCCCCAGCATTTT.

The V gene is TRBV7-3, the J gene TRBJ2-2; possibly TRBD2 for D (5 bases). The CDR3 has 13 residues. V shed 0 bases and J shed 9 bases, with 8 bases lying between them. Germline V gene lookup returns CDR1 SGHTA and CDR2 FQGTGA. DNA of the CDR3: TGTGCCAGCAGCTTAACAGGAGGATGGGAGCTGTTTTTT. Its translation: CASSLTGGWELFF.

CDR3 sequence: CASSEDFGVSGYTF. CDR3 DNA sequence: TGTGCCAGCAGTGAAGATTTCGGGGTGTCCGGCTACACCTTC. The chain couples TRBV2 to TRBJ1-2; D remains ambiguous. CDR3 length: 14 amino acids. V gave up 1 base and J gave up 8 bases, with 14 bases separating them. CDR1 is SNHLY and CDR2 is FYNNEI in the germline V gene.

The genes are TRBV15 and TRBJ2-7, with D possibly being TRBD2 (7 bases). Germline lookup yields CDR1 LNHNV and CDR2 YYDKDF (reference sequence). The CDR3 has 12 residues. The ends were cut back, 1 base at V and 13 bases at J, with 14 bases in the middle. The CDR3 reads CATSRASGGQYF. CDR3 coding DNA: TGTGCCACCAGCAGAGCTTCCGGGGGGCAATACTTC.

This clonotype occurred a few times. The chain links TRBV28 to TRBJ1-2; D call uncertain. There are 13 residues in the CDR3. Germline V gene data show CDR1 as MDHEN and CDR2 as SYDVKM. V lost 2 bases and J 4 bases, leaving 8 bases between the germline ends. The CDR3 here is CASSLKGPYGYTF. CDR3 nucleotide sequence: TGTGCCAGCAGTTTAAAAGGACCCTATGGCTACACCTTC.

The rearrangement joins TRBV20-1 to TRBJ1-5, with D unclear. CDR3 length: 14 amino acids. Germline CDR1 reads DFQATT; CDR2 reads SNEGSKA (reference sequence). V lost 5 bases to trimming and J lost 4 bases, with 15 bases between them. The CDR3 loop reads CSARGGLGNQPQHF. The CDR3 nucleotides are TGCAGTGCTCGGGGAGGGTTAGGGAATCAGCCCCAGCATTTT.

This clonotype came up many times. J is TRBJ1-6 and V is TRBV7-9; D remains unclear. CDR3 length: 12 residues. V was pared by 1 base and J by 11 bases, with 6 bases between. Germline lookup yields CDR1 SEHNR and CDR2 FQNEAQ (reference sequence). The CDR3, as DNA: TGTGCCAGCAGCTTAGAAGTTCCACCCCTCCACTTT. This sequence encodes CASSLEVPPLHF.

This clonotype has ten or more counts. V and J are TRBV12-3 or TRBV12-4 and TRBJ1-5; a weak D match, TRBD1 (6 bases). V was clipped by 5 bases and J by 1 base, with 9 bases between them. This CDR3 has 14 amino acids. The CDR3: CASSRGQSNQPQHF. CDR3 DNA: TGTGCCAGCAGTCGCGGACAGAGCAATCAGCCCCAGCATTTT.

Details on this clonotype: One junction end does not reproduce the germline sequence, and a read error may be involved. The chain has TRBV9 and TRBJ2-7; D may be TRBD1 or TRBD2 (5 bases each). This CDR3 has 16 residues. Germline V CDR1 and CDR2: SGDLS, YYNGEE. The CDR3, as DNA: TGTGCCTGCAGTGCCCGCGCCGGGGCAGGGCCCTACGAGCAGTACTTC. This encodes CACSARAGAGPYEQYF.

This clonotype was seen at least ten times. This chain links TRBV12-3 or TRBV12-4 with TRBJ2-5; 9 nucleotides align to TRBD2. This CDR3 comprises 17 residues. Losses at the gene ends were 5 bases for V and 4 bases for J; bases not matched to a gene: 14. The CDR3 here is CASSASGKWPRGETQYF. The DNA for the CDR3 is TGTGCCAGCAGTGCTAGCGGGAAATGGCCTCGAGGAGAGACCCAGTACTTC.

This chain joins TRBV7-3 and TRBJ1-2; D possibly corresponds to TRBD1 (5 bases). V shed 5 bases and J shed 6 bases, with 13 bases lying between them. The CDR3 sequence is 13 residues long. Germline-derived CDR1 and CDR2 are SGHTA and FQGTGA. The CDR3 reads CASSPEGVDGYTF. Here the CDR3 DNA reads TGTGCCAGCAGCCCCGAAGGGGTTGATGGCTACACCTTC. Supplemented by reference TRBV7-3 and TRBJ1-2, the full variable domain reads GAGVSQTPSNKVTEKGKYVELRCDPISGHTALYWYRQSLGQGPEFLIYFQGTGAADDSGLPNDRFFAVRPEGSVSTLKIQRTERGDSAVYLCASSPEGVDGYTFGSGTRLTVV.

This clonotype was seen many times. The chain has TRBV5-1 and TRBJ1-2; 7 positions match TRBD1. From germline, CDR1 is SGHRS and CDR2 YFSETQ. V gave up 4 bases and J gave up 8 bases; unmatched junction bases: 5. The CDR3 contains 12 residues. CDR3 nucleotides: TGCGCCAGCAGCAGGGACAGTTCAGGCTACACCTTC. Its translation: CASSRDSSGYTF.

This clonotype showed up many times. The chain recombines TRBV2 with TRBJ1-2; D is undetermined. Per germline, CDR1 SNHLY and CDR2 FYNNEI. Trimming shortened V by 8 bases and J by 2 bases, and 12 bases separated the two germline ends. The CDR3 runs 13 residues. The CDR3 sequence is CASEAGRNYGYTF. The CDR3 DNA sequence: TGTGCCAGCGAGGCAGGTCGGAACTATGGCTACACCTTC.

This clonotype was recorded many times. This chain links TRBV7-8 with TRBJ1-5, with no clear D. The CDR3 sequence is 16 residues long. In germline, CDR1 is SGHVS, CDR2 FQNEAQ. The V and J ends lost 1 base and 2 bases respectively, with 12 bases between them. The chain's CDR3 is CASSLVAVKGNQPQHF. CDR3 sequence (DNA): TGTGCCAGCAGCTTAGTGGCAGTAAAAGGCAATCAGCCCCAGCATTTT.

In this sample, this clonotype turned up a few times. The chain employs TRBV28 and TRBJ1-1; no definite D call. V was clipped by 4 bases and J by 1 base, with 13 bases between them. The CDR3 extends over 15 amino acids. Germline CDR1 and CDR2: MDHEN and SYDVKM. CDR3 sequence: CASSYRENWNTEAFF. The DNA of the CDR3 is TGTGCCAGCAGTTACAGAGAGAACTGGAACACTGAAGCTTTCTTT. The full variable domain, its missing parts supplied by reference TRBV28 and TRBJ1-1, is DVKVTQSSRYLVKRTGEKVFLECVQDMDHENMFWYRQDPGLGLRLIYFSYDVKMKEKGDIPEGYSVSREKKERFSLILESASTNQTSMYLCASSYRENWNTEAFFGQGTRLTVV.